Listed below are T cell receptor beta chains from one sample, sequenced in a study of T cells in Graves' hyperthyroidism and ophthalmopathy. TCRdb analysed the multiplex PCR reads with MiXCR anew, one entry per CDR3 protein. The sample has fewer than 350,000 distinct CDR3 sequences, roughly 18% seen once; the top ten hold about 53%. Material: blood. These receptors were taken from a woman in her 50s with Graves' hyperthyroidism. The CDR3 runs from the conserved cysteine through the conserved F or W. D genes are given only for firm matches. Clone size is stated in some rows and not others, as once, few, many or a class when expanded.

TRBV5-6	TRBD1	many	TRBJ2-7	TGTGCCAGCAGCTTTGGGACAGGGGGCTACGAGCAGTACTTC	CASSFGTGGYEQYF
TRBV5-1	TRBD2	.	TRBJ2-5	TGCGCCAGCAGCTCTAAAAGCGGGGGGCTCCAAGAGACCCAGTACTTC	CASSSKSGGLQETQYF
TRBV2	.	.	TRBJ2-5	TGTGCCAGCAGTGACAAGCGGGCCACACAAGAGACCCAGTACTTC	CASSDKRATQETQYF
TRBV11-2	.	many	TRBJ2-5	TGTGCCAGCAGCTTGTGGGGCAGGGCGGAAGAGACCCAGTACTTC	CASSLWGRAEETQYF
TRBV11-3	TRBD2	many	TRBJ2-1	TGTGCCAGCAGCTTAGATAGTAGACTAGCGGGAGCCGATGAGCAGTTCTTC	CASSLDSRLAGADEQFF
TRBV25-1	.	.	TRBJ2-7	TGTGCCAGCAGTGACCCCGGATTTTACGAGCAGTACTTC	CASSDPGFYEQYF
TRBV20-1	.	many	TRBJ1-6	TGCAGTGCTGCAGGGGCCAATTCACCCCTCCACTTT	CSAAGANSPLHF
TRBV29-1	.	few	TRBJ2-1	TGCAGCTCGAGGAATCTAGTCGATGAGCAGTTCTTC	CSSRNLVDEQFF
TRBV24-1	.	many	TRBJ1-5	TGTGCCTCCGGACAGTCGGGCAATCAGCCCCAGCATTTT	CASGQSGNQPQHF
TRBV20-1	.	.	TRBJ1-4	TGCAGTGCTAGTTCTGGAACGGGCGAAAAACTGTTTTTT	CSASSGTGEKLFF
TRBV20-1	.	few	TRBJ2-7	TGCAGTGCTAGAGACCCCGGGAGTTGGTACGAGCAGTACTTC	CSARDPGSWYEQYF
TRBV20-1	.	few	TRBJ2-1	TGCAGTGCTAGAGGATTCCACCCCGGGGGTGACAATGAGCAGTTCTTC	CSARGFHPGGDNEQFF
TRBV28	TRBD1	many	TRBJ1-2	TGTGCCAGCACCCCAGGGACAGGGCACCTATATGGCTACACCTTC	CASTPGTGHLYGYTF
TRBV3-1	TRBD1	few	TRBJ1-2	TGTGCCAGCAGCCAAGTTGACAGGGACAGACCTAACTATGGCTACACCTTC	CASSQVDRDRPNYGYTF
TRBV3-1	.	many	TRBJ2-7	TGTGCCAGCAGCCAAGACGCTCTCCCTTACGAGCAGTACTTC	CASSQDALPYEQYF
TRBV3-1	.	many	TRBJ1-1	TGTGCCAGCAGCCAAGACGGAAAATCTGGGGCTTTCTTT	CASSQDGKSGAFF
TRBV5-1	TRBD1	.	TRBJ1-1	TGCGCCACCCGACAGGGCATGAACACTGAAGCTTTCTTT	CATRQGMNTEAFF
TRBV5-1	.	.	TRBJ2-1	TGCGCCAGCAGCTTGGGGGGGGACGTCCTAGATGAGCAGTTCTTC	CASSLGGDVLDEQFF
TRBV27	.	.	TRBJ2-2	TGTGCCAGCAGTTTCGCCCTAGGAAGCACCGGGGAGCTGTTTTTT	CASSFALGSTGELFF
TRBV3-1	.	.	TRBJ2-7	TGTGCCAGCAGCCAAGGAGACGGGGGCACCTACGAGCAGTACTTC	CASSQGDGGTYEQYF
TRBV7-6	.	few	TRBJ2-3	TGTGCCAGCAGCCGAGTGGACGCCAAAGTGGGAGATACGCAGTATTTT	CASSRVDAKVGDTQYF
TRBV25-1	TRBD2	.	TRBJ2-5	TGTGCCAGCAGTGCTCGTCTAGCGGGGGAAGAGACCCAGTACTTC	CASSARLAGEETQYF
TRBV4-2	TRBD2	few	TRBJ2-5	TGTGCCAGCAGCCTCGGCGGGGGGGCCCAAGAGACCCAGTACTTC	CASSLGGGAQETQYF
TRBV3-1	TRBD1	.	TRBJ2-7	TGTGCCAGCAGCCAAGCCGCAGGGGGCGCTTACGAGCAGTACTTC	CASSQAAGGAYEQYF
TRBV10-3	.	.	TRBJ2-3	TGTGCCGCCAGCTATTCAGATACGCAGTATTTT	CAASYSDTQYF
TRBV5-1	.	.	TRBJ1-4	TGCGCCAGCAGAAGACAGTGGGATGAAAAACTGTTTTTT	CASRRQWDEKLFF
TRBV12-3/TRBV12-4	.	many	TRBJ2-5	TGTGCCAGCAGGTCCCACAGGGCTCAAGAGACCCAGTACTTC	CASRSHRAQETQYF
TRBV6-2/TRBV6-3	.	.	TRBJ1-2	TGTGCCAGCAGTGCCGATGTCGGACAGCCCGATTATGGCTACACCTTC	CASSADVGQPDYGYTF
TRBV20-1	TRBD2	.	TRBJ2-2	TGCAGTGCTAGAGGGCTAGCGGGTGCAGCCGATACCGGGGAGCTGTTTTTT	CSARGLAGAADTGELFF
TRBV18	.	.	TRBJ2-1	TGTGCCAGCTCACTTGTGGCGGGCGGGAACAATGAGCAGTTCTTC	CASSLVAGGNNEQFF
TRBV5-1	.	.	TRBJ2-3	TGCGCCAGCAGTCATTTACCGGGGCACACAGATACGCAGTATTTT	CASSHLPGHTDTQYF
TRBV4-2	TRBD1	.	TRBJ2-1	TGTGCCAGTAGTACCGGACAGGCCCCCCTAAATGAGCAGTTCTTC	CASSTGQAPLNEQFF
TRBV18	.	.	TRBJ2-1	TGTGCCAGCTCATTTTCTAGCGTCTCCTCAGGATACAATGAGCAGTTCTTC	CASSFSSVSSGYNEQFF
TRBV3-1	TRBD1	few	TRBJ1-2	TGTGCCAGCAGCCACTCCACGCTCCGGGACAGAGCTAACTATGGCTACACCTTC	CASSHSTLRDRANYGYTF
TRBV10-3	TRBD1	.	TRBJ2-7	TGTGCCATCAGTGAGTCCGGGACAGGGGGCTACGAGCAGTACTTC	CAISESGTGGYEQYF
TRBV2	.	many	TRBJ1-4	TGTGCCAGCAGTGAAAGGGAGACTAATGAAAAACTGTTTTTT	CASSERETNEKLFF